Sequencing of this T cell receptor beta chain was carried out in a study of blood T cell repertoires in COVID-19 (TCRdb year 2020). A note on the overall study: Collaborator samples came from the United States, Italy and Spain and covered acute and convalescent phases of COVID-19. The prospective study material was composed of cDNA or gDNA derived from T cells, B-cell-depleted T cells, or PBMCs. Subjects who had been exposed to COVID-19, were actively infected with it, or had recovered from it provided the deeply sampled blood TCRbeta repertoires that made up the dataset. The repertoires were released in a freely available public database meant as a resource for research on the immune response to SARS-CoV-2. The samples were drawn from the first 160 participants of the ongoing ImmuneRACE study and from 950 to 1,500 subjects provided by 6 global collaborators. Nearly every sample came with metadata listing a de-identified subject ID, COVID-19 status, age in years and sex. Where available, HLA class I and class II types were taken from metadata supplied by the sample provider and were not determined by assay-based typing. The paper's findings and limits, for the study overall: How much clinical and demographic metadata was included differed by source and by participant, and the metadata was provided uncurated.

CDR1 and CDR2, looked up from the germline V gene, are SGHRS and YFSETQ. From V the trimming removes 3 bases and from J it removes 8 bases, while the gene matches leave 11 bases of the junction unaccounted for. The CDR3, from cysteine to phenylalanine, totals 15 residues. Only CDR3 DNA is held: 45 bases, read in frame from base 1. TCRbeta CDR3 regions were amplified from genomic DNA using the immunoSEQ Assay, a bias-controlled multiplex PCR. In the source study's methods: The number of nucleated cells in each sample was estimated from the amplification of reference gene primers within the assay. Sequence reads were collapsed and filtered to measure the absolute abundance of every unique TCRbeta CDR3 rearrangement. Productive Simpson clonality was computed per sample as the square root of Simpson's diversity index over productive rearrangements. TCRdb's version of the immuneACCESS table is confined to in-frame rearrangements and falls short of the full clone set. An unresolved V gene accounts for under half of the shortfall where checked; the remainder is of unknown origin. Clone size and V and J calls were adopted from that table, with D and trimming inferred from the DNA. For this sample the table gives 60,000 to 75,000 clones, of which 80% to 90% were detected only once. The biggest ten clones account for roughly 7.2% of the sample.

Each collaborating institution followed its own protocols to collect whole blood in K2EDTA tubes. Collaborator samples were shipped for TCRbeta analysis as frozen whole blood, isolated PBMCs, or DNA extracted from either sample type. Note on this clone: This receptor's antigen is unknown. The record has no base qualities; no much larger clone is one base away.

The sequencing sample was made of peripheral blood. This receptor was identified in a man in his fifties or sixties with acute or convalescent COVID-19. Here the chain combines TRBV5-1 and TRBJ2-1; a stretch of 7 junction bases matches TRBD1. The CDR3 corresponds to CASSSTTGMDYEQFF. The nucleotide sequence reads TGCGCCAGCAGCTCAACGACAGGGATGGACTATGAGCAGTTCTTC.